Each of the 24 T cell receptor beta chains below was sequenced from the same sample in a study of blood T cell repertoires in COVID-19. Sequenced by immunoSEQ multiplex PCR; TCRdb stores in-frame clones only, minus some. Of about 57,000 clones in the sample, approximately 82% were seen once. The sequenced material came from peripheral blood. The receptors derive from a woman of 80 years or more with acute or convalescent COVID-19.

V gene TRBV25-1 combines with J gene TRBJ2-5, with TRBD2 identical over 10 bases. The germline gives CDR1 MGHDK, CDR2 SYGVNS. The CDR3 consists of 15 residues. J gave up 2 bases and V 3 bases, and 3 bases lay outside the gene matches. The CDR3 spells CASSDPSGRQETQYF. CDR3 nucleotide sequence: TGTGCCAGCAGTGATCCTAGCGGGAGACAAGAGACCCAGTACTTC.

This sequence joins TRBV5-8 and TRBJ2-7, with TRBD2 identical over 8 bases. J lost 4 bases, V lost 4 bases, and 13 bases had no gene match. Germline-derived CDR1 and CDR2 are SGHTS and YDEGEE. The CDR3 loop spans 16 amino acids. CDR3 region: CASSRKQASGRYEQYF. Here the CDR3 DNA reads TGTGCCAGCAGCCGAAAACAGGCTAGCGGGCGGTACGAGCAGTACTTC.

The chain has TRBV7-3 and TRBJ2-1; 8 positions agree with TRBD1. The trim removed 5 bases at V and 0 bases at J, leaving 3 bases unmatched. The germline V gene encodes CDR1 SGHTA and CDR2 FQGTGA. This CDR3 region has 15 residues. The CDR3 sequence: CASSPTGGSYNEQFF. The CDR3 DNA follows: TGTGCCAGCAGCCCCACAGGGGGCTCCTACAATGAGCAGTTCTTC.

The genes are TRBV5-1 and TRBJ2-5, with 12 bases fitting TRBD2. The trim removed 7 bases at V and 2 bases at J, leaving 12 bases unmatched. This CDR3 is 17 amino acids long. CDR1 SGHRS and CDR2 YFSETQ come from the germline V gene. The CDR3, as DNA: TGCGCCAGCTCTGCGGCTAGCGGGGGGGGGTCGCAAGAGACCCAGTACTTC. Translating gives CASSAASGGGSQETQYF. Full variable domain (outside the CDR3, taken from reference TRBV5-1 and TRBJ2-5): KAGVTQTPRYLIKTRGQQVTLSCSPISGHRSVSWYQQTPGQGLQFLFEYFSETQRNKGNFPGRFSGRQFSNSRSEMNVSTLELGDSALYLCASSAASGGGSQETQYFGPGTRLLVL.

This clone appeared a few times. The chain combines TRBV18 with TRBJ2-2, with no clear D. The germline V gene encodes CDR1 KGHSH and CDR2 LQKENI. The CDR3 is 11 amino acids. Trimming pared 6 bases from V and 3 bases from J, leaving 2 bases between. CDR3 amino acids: CASSDTGELFF. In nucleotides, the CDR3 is TGTGCCAGCTCCGACACCGGGGAGCTGTTTTTT.

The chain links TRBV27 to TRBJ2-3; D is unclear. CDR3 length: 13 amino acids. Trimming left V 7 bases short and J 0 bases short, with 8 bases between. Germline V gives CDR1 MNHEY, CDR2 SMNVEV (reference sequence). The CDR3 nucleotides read TGTGCCAGCAAGGTCGGGAGCACAGATACGCAGTATTTT. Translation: CASKVGSTDTQYF.

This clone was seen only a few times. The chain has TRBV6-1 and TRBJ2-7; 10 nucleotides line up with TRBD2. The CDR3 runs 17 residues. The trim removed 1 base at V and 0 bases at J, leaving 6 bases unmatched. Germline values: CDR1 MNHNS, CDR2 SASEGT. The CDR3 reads CASSEGRAGGPSYEQYF. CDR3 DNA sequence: TGTGCCAGCAGTGAAGGTCGAGCGGGAGGGCCCTCCTACGAGCAGTACTTC.

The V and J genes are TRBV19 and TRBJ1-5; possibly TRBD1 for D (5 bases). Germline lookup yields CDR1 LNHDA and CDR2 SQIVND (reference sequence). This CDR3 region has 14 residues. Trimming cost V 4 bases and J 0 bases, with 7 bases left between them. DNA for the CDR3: TGTGCCAGTAGTAGCGACAGTAGCAATCAGCCCCAGCATTTT. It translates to CASSSDSSNQPQHF.

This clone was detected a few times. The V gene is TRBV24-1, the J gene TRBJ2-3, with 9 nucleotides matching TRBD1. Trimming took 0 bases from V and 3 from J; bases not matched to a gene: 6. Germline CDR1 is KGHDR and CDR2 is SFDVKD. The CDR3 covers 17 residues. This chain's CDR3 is CATSDLARDRETDTQYF. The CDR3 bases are TGTGCCACCAGTGATTTGGCCCGGGACAGGGAAACAGATACGCAGTATTTT.

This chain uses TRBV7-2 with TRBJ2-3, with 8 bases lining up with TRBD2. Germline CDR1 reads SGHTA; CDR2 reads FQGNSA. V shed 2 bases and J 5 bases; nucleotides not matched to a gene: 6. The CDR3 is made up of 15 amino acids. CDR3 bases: TGTGCCAGCAGCTTAAGCGGGAGCGTCCTAGATACGCAGTATTTT. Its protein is CASSLSGSVLDTQYF.

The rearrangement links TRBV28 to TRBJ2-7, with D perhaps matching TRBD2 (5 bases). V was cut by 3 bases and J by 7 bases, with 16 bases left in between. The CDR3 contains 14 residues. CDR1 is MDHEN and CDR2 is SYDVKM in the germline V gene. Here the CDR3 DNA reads TGTGCCAGCAGTTTTGGCCACTCGGGCGGGGAGCAGTACTTC. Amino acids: CASSFGHSGGEQYF. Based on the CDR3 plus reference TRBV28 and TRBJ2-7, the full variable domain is DVKVTQSSRYLVKRTGEKVFLECVQDMDHENMFWYRQDPGLGLRLIYFSYDVKMKEKGDIPEGYSVSREKKERFSLILESASTNQTSMYLCASSFGHSGGEQYFGPGTRLTVT.

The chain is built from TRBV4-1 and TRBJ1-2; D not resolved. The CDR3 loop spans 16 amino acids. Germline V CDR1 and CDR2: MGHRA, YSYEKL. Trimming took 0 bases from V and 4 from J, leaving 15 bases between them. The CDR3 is CASSQDLAETLYGYTF. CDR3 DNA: TGCGCCAGCAGCCAAGATCTGGCAGAAACCCTCTATGGCTACACCTTC.

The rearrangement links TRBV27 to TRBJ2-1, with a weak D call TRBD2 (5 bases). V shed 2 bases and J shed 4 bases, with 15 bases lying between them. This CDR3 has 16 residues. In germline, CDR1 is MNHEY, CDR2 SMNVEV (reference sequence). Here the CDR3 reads CASSLNPGTRYNEQFF. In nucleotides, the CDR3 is TGTGCCAGCAGTTTAAATCCGGGAACTAGGTACAATGAGCAGTTCTTC.

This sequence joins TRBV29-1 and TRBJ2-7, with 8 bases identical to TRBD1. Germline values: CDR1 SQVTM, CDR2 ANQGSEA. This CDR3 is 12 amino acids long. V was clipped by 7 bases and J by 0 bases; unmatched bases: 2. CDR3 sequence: CSAQGVSYEQYF. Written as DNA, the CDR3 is TGCAGCGCACAGGGGGTCTCCTACGAGCAGTACTTC.

CDR3 amino acids: CASSIGTSGSETQYF. CDR3 DNA sequence: TGTGCCAGTAGTATAGGGACTAGCGGGAGTGAGACCCAGTACTTC. The chain carries TRBV19 and TRBJ2-5; 13 bases match TRBD2. Germline V CDR1 and CDR2: LNHDA, SQIVND (reference sequence). J gave up 5 bases and V 1 base, and 1 base lay outside the gene matches. This CDR3 is built from 15 residues. Filled out from reference TRBV19 and TRBJ2-5, the complete variable domain reads DGGITQSPKYLFRKEGQNVTLSCEQNLNHDAMYWYRQDPGQGLRLIYYSQIVNDFQKGDIAEGYSVSREKKESFPLTVTSAQKNPTAFYLCASSIGTSGSETQYFGPGTRLLVL.

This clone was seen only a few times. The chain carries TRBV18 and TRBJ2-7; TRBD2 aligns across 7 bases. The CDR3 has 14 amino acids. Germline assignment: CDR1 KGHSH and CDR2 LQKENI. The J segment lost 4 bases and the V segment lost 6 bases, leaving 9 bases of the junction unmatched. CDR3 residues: CASSPGGPKYEQYF. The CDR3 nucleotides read TGTGCCAGCTCCCCGGGGGGTCCTAAGTACGAGCAGTACTTC.

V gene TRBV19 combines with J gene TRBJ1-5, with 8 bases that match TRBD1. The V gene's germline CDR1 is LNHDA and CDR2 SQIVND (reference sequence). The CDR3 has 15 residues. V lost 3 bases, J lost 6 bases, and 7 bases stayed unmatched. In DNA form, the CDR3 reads TGTGCCAGTAGTATCTCGACAGGGGCTATTCAGCCCCAGCATTTT. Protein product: CASSISTGAIQPQHF.

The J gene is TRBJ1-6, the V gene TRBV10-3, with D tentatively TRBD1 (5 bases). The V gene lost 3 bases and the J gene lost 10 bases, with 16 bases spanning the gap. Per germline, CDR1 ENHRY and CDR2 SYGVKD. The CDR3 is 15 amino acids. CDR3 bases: TGTGCCATCAGTGAATCTGGGCAGGGTAAATCACCCCTCCACTTT. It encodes CAISESGQGKSPLHF.

This CDR3 reads CASHSGSTDTQYF. The CDR3 nucleotides are TGTGCCAGTCATAGCGGGAGTACAGATACGCAGTATTTT. The J gene is TRBJ2-3, the V gene TRBV6-5, with 9 nucleotides matching TRBD2. The CDR3 is 13 residues long. CDR1 and CDR2 (germline): MNHEY, SVGAGI. Losses at the gene ends were 9 bases for V and 3 bases for J; bases not matched to a gene: 4.

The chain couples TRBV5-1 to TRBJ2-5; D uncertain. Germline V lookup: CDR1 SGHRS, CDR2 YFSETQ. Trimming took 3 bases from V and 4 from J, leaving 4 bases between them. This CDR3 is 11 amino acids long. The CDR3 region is CASSSRETQYF. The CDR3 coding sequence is TGCGCCAGCAGCTCTAGAGAGACCCAGTACTTC. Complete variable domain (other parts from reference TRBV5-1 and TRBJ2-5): KAGVTQTPRYLIKTRGQQVTLSCSPISGHRSVSWYQQTPGQGLQFLFEYFSETQRNKGNFPGRFSGRQFSNSRSEMNVSTLELGDSALYLCASSSRETQYFGPGTRLLVL.

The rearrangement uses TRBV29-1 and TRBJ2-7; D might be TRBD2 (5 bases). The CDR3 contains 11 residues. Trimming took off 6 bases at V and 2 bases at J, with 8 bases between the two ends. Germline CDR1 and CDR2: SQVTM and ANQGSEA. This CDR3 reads CSVGVAYEQYF. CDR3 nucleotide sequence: TGCAGCGTCGGGGTTGCCTACGAGCAGTACTTC.

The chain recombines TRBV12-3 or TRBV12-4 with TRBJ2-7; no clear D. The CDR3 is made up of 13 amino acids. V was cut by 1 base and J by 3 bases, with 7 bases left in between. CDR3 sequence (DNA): TGTGCCAGCAGTTTAGGACACGACTACGAGCAGTACTTC. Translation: CASSLGHDYEQYF.

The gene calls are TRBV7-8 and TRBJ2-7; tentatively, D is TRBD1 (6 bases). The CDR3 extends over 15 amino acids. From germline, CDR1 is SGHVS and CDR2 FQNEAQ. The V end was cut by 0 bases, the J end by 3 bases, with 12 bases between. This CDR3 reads CASSLAGQGSYEQYF. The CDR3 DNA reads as TGTGCCAGCAGCTTAGCCGGCCAGGGGAGCTACGAGCAGTACTTC.

The DNA of the CDR3 is TGCGCCAGCAGCAGGGAGGGGATACCTAGCACAGATACGCAGTATTTT. Protein product: CASSREGIPSTDTQYF. The V and J genes are TRBV5-1 and TRBJ2-3; 7 bases line up with TRBD2. Germline V CDR1 and CDR2: SGHRS, YFSETQ. The CDR3 contains 16 residues. V was clipped by 4 bases and J by 0 bases; unmatched bases: 8. Full variable domain (rest looked up from reference TRBV5-1 and TRBJ2-3): KAGVTQTPRYLIKTRGQQVTLSCSPISGHRSVSWYQQTPGQGLQFLFEYFSETQRNKGNFPGRFSGRQFSNSRSEMNVSTLELGDSALYLCASSREGIPSTDTQYFGPGTRLTVL.